The source of this T cell receptor (beta chain) is a study of human T cells and chemical hapten exposure. Study information: The scalp of each patient received a weekly diphenylcyclopropenone dose for the full roughly 25-week study. The variation in per-sample TCR yields arose mainly from small differences in pooled library volumes.

This clonotype was detected only a few times. Its antigen is undetermined. With 1 base clipped from V and 4 bases from J, the junction kept 5 bases outside the gene matches. The V gene's germline CDR1 is SGHTA and CDR2 FQGNSA. This CDR3 has 15 residues. Study-wide results and limits: There was alopecia in the donors, so their immune response may differ from that of healthy people.

TCRdb re-analysed the RACE reads in MiXCR, keeping a single row per CDR3 protein. The sample includes some 100,000 distinct CDR3 sequences, 9.3% of them seen just once. The sample's time point: patch test 2, 6 weeks after DPC sensitization. Described treatment: therapeutic diphenylcyclopropenone sensitization with weekly scalp DPC. Suited to DPC and affected by alopecia, the donors ranged from 18 to 70 years old. The sequences come from whole blood, collected in connection with sensitization to the hapten diphenylcyclopropenone (DPC). The TCR comes from a woman between 40 and 55 years old with alopecia areata. Some clones in this sample may be carry-over from other donors' samples. The chain carries TRBV7-2 and TRBJ2-3; TRBD2 matches at 7 bases. CDR3: CASSLGLGGSDTQYF. The CDR3 DNA is TGTGCCAGCAGCTTAGGGCTGGGAGGGTCAGATACGCAGTATTTT.